These 11 T cell receptor beta chains were all obtained from the same sample, sequenced in a study of blood T cell repertoires in COVID-19. Method: immunoSEQ multiplex PCR; TCRdb's copy keeps in-frame clones and lacks some. The sample yields tens of thousands of clones, 60% to 80% seen once. Source material: peripheral blood. The receptors were sampled from an elderly man with acute or convalescent COVID-19.

The chain carries TRBV28 and TRBJ2-1; the D gene is possibly TRBD2 (7 bases). The CDR3 covers 17 residues. Germline V gene data show CDR1 as MDHEN and CDR2 as SYDVKM. V was clipped by 1 base and J by 6 bases, with 19 bases between them. The CDR3 nucleotides are TGTGCCAGCAGTTTATCGGGGGGCCGGTTCTTGGCCAATGAGCAGTTCTTC. This sequence encodes CASSLSGGRFLANEQFF.

The chain links TRBV10-2 to TRBJ1-5; D not certain. The CDR3 contains 15 residues. Trimming removed 5 bases from V and 6 bases from J, with 17 bases in between. Germline V gene lookup returns CDR1 WSHSY and CDR2 SAAADI. CDR3 nucleotides: TGCGCCAGCAGTCCCCCCCCAGGTAACGGTCAGCCCCAGCATTTT. Protein sequence: CASSPPPGNGQPQHF.

This rearrangement joins TRBV5-1 to TRBJ2-3; maybe TRBD2 (5 bases). V lost 5 bases and J 6 bases, leaving 13 bases between the germline ends. The CDR3 is 13 amino acids. CDR1 is SGHRS and CDR2 is YFSETQ in the germline V gene. CDR3 in amino acids: CASRSGLGDTQYF. For the CDR3, the DNA is TGCGCCAGCAGAAGTGGACTGGGCGATACGCAGTATTTT.

About this clone: This specimen includes other DNA sequences encoding the same CDR3. The chain uses TRBV30 and TRBJ1-1; D is possibly TRBD1 (6 bases). The germline gives CDR1 GTSNPN, CDR2 SVGIG (reference sequence). This CDR3 comprises 13 residues. V lost 0 bases and J 4 bases, leaving 9 bases between the germline ends. CDR3 in amino acids: CAWSVRGGTEAFF. The CDR3 DNA reads as TGTGCCTGGAGTGTAAGGGGGGGCACTGAAGCTTTCTTT. Complete variable domain (other parts from reference TRBV30 and TRBJ1-1): SQTIHQWPATLVQPVGSPLSLECTVEGTSNPNLYWYRQAAGRGLQLLFYSVGIGQISSEVPQNLSASRPQDRQFILSSKKLLLSDSGFYLCAWSVRGGTEAFFGQGTRLTVV.

The chain is built from TRBV5-6 and TRBJ1-1, with D maybe TRBD1 (6 bases). The CDR3 sequence is 13 residues long. V was clipped by 4 bases and J by 3 bases, with 10 bases between them. Germline V gene sequence: CDR1 SGHDT, CDR2 YYEEEE. The CDR3 DNA is TGTGCCAGCAGCGAAAACAGGGACACTGAAGCTTTCTTT. Its translation: CASSENRDTEAFF.

This chain connects TRBV4-1 to TRBJ1-5; TRBD1 aligns across 7 bases. The germline V gene encodes CDR1 MGHRA and CDR2 YSYEKL. This CDR3 is built from 17 residues. V shed 1 base and J 7 bases; nucleotides not matched to a gene: 13. CDR3 protein: CASSQVGDSLGGQPQHF. The CDR3 DNA reads TGCGCCAGCAGCCAAGTCGGGGACAGCCTCGGGGGACAGCCCCAGCATTTT.

This clone was found a few times. The chain has TRBV9 and TRBJ2-3, with D maybe TRBD1 (5 bases). Germline V gene sequence: CDR1 SGDLS, CDR2 YYNGEE. The length of the CDR3 is 13 residues. Trimming stripped 0 bases from V and 5 bases from J, with 7 bases between. The CDR3 protein is CASSVEGEDTQYF. The CDR3 DNA reads TGTGCCAGCAGCGTAGAAGGGGAAGATACGCAGTATTTT.

This rearrangement joins TRBV19 to TRBJ1-1; the match to TRBD1 covers 9 bases. The trim removed 4 bases at V and 0 bases at J, leaving 6 bases unmatched. Looked up from germline, CDR1 is LNHDA and CDR2 is SQIVND (reference sequence). The CDR3 has 16 amino acids. In nucleotides, the CDR3 is TGTGCCAGTAGTACGAGGACAGGGGTAATGAACACTGAAGCTTTCTTT. This encodes CASSTRTGVMNTEAFF.

Concerning this clone itself: Being one base from a much bigger clone, this may be a read error. The gene calls are TRBV7-2 and TRBJ2-2; D gene uncertain. The V end was cut by 3 bases, the J end by 0 bases, with 5 bases between. This CDR3 spans 14 amino acids. Germline-derived CDR1 and CDR2 are SGHTA and FQGNSA. This CDR3 is CASSFTANTGELFF. In DNA, the CDR3 is TGTGCCAGCAGCTTCACAGCGAACACCGGGGAGCTGTTTTTT.

This clone occurred once. The V and J genes are TRBV6-6 and TRBJ1-2; D perhaps matches TRBD1 (5 bases). The CDR3 is 12 amino acids. V lost 6 bases to trimming and J lost 9 bases, with 14 bases between them. The germline V gene encodes CDR1 MNHNY and CDR2 SVGAGI (reference sequence). CDR3 region: CASREQAGSYTF. The CDR3 DNA follows: TGTGCCAGCAGAGAACAGGCGGGGAGCTACACCTTC.

This sequence joins TRBV11-2 and TRBJ2-3; maybe TRBD1 (6 bases). The CDR3 extends over 14 amino acids. CDR1 is SGHAT and CDR2 is FQNNGV in the germline V gene. V gave up 1 base and J gave up 3 bases, with 8 bases separating them. CDR3 bases: TGTGCCAGCAGCTTAGTTCAGGGGACAGATACGCAGTATTTT. This translates into CASSLVQGTDTQYF.